This is a list of T cell receptor beta chains from one sample in a study of CD8 T cells in ankylosing spondylitis. TCRdb re-called the 5' RACE reads through MiXCR, storing one row per CDR3 protein. The table includes roughly 250,000 distinct CDR3 sequences, about 9.1% detected once. Sequenced input: blood, either unsorted or a sorted T cell fraction (not recorded which). The receptors stem from a male donor with ankylosing spondylitis or in good health (not recorded which). The CDR3 runs from the conserved cysteine through the conserved F or W. A D gene is named only where the DNA matches it firmly. Clone size is not always given. Where it is, it says once, few, many or a class for expanded clones.

D,V,J,length,size,DNA,CDR3
.,TRBV4-1,TRBJ1-2,12,few,TGCGCCACCATTGCCTGGGGCTATGGCTACACCTTC,CATIAWGYGYTF
.,TRBV10-3,TRBJ2-2,14,many,TGTGCCACCTACCAGACAGAGAACACCGGGGAGCTGTTTTTT,CATYQTENTGELFF
.,TRBV7-2,TRBJ1-2,12,many,TGTGCCAGCAGCTTAGACAGGGCTGGCTACACCTTC,CASSLDRAGYTF
.,TRBV6-6,TRBJ2-7,13,few,TGTGCCAGCAGTTACTCTTATTCTCACGAGCAGTACTTC,CASSYSYSHEQYF
.,TRBV3-1,TRBJ2-1,17,many,TGTGCCAGCAGCCAAGATCTAGGAGGGAGCTCCTACAATGAGCAGTTCTTC,CASSQDLGGSSYNEQFF
.,TRBV4-1,TRBJ1-2,18,many,TGCGCCAGCAGCCAAGGGTTCTCGAAAGGAGCCCGTGACTATGGCTACACCTTC,CASSQGFSKGARDYGYTF
.,TRBV2,TRBJ2-1,12,many,TGTGCCAGGAGCTCTCTGGGCAATGAGCAGTTCTTC,CARSSLGNEQFF
TRBD2,TRBV7-2,TRBJ2-3,15,many,TGTGCCAGCAGCCTTAGCGGGAGGAGCACAGATACGCAGTATTTT,CASSLSGRSTDTQYF
.,TRBV27,TRBJ1-2,20,many,TGTGCCAGCAGTTTTTCCGCTTGGGTTGGCCTCCGGACGGCTAACTATGGCTACACCTTC,CASSFSAWVGLRTANYGYTF
TRBD2,TRBV20-1,TRBJ2-2,14,many,TGCAGTGCTAGGGGCGGGGGGAACACCGGGGAGCTGTTTTTT,CSARGGGNTGELFF
TRBD1,TRBV6-5,TRBJ1-2,15,many,TGTGCCAGCAGTTACGTGGACAAGGGGGCCTATGGCTACACCTTC,CASSYVDKGAYGYTF
TRBD1,TRBV12-3/TRBV12-4,TRBJ1-5,15,many,TGTGCCAGCAGTTTTGGACAGGGGGACAATCAGCCCCAGCATTTT,CASSFGQGDNQPQHF
TRBD2,TRBV9,TRBJ2-3,15,few,TGTGCCAGCAGCGTAGTAGGACTAGAAACAGATACGCAGTATTTT,CASSVVGLETDTQYF
.,TRBV25-1,TRBJ2-1,13,many,TGTGCCAGCGGCTCACCAGTTCCTGATGAGCAGTTCTTC,CASGSPVPDEQFF
TRBD2,TRBV5-1,TRBJ2-1,17,few,TGCGCCAGCAGCGAAGGGACTAGCAGAAGCTCCTACAATGAGCAGTTCTTC,CASSEGTSRSSYNEQFF
TRBD1,TRBV7-6,TRBJ2-3,17,.,TGTGCCAGCAGCTCCAACCGGGACAGGATTACTGCAGATACGCAGTATTTT,CASSSNRDRITADTQYF
.,TRBV5-1,TRBJ2-3,17,many,TGCGCCAGCAGCTTGGTTCGATCGTCACAGACCCCAGATACGCAGTATTTT,CASSLVRSSQTPDTQYF
.,TRBV6-1,TRBJ1-1,15,.,TGTGCCAGCAACTTGGGACGGCGAAGGAACACTGAAGCTTTCTTT,CASNLGRRRNTEAFF
.,TRBV20-1,TRBJ2-7,15,few,TGCAGTGCGTCCGAGGGTGGTCCTACCTCCTCCGAGCAGTACTTC,CSASEGGPTSSEQYF
.,TRBV7-8,TRBJ1-5,14,many,TGTGCCAGCAGCGTCGACCGATACAATCAGCCCCAGCATTTT,CASSVDRYNQPQHF
.,TRBV7-9,TRBJ1-2,15,.,TGTGCCAGCAGCAAAGTGGCGCAGGCTTTATATGGCTACACCTTC,CASSKVAQALYGYTF
.,TRBV20-1,TRBJ1-5,19,many,TGCAGTGCTAGAGGCGGGGGAGCTGTCGATATGTTTCGCAATCAGCCCCAGCATTTT,CSARGGGAVDMFRNQPQHF
TRBD1,TRBV12-3/TRBV12-4,TRBJ1-5,15,few,TGTGCCAGCAGTTTGATCTCCGGGACAGTTCAGCCCCAGCATTTT,CASSLISGTVQPQHF
TRBD1,TRBV5-1,TRBJ2-7,13,.,TGCGCCAGCAGCGAGGGACAGGTTTACGAGCAGTACTTC,CASSEGQVYEQYF
.,TRBV29-1,TRBJ2-7,15,.,TGCAGCGTTCTGGATCCGGACAGACCGTTGTACGAGCAGTACTTC,CSVLDPDRPLYEQYF
TRBD1,TRBV10-3,TRBJ2-1,12,many,TGTGCCGCGGGGGACAGGGTCAATGAGCAGTTCTTC,CAAGDRVNEQFF
.,TRBV27,TRBJ2-3,14,many,TGTGCCAGCAGTTTAGTTCAGGGGTCAGATACGCAGTATTTT,CASSLVQGSDTQYF
.,TRBV5-1,TRBJ1-1,13,many,TGCGCCAGCAGCACCGGACAAGGCACTGAAGCTTTCTTT,CASSTGQGTEAFF
TRBD1,TRBV4-1,TRBJ1-4,18,many,TGCGCCAGCAGCCAAGATTTCCGGGACAGGGTAATGGCTGAAAAACTGTTTTTT,CASSQDFRDRVMAEKLFF
TRBD1,TRBV19,TRBJ1-2,16,few,TGTGCCAGTAGTCGGGACAGCGGTCCAGGGGGCTATGGCTACACCTTC,CASSRDSGPGGYGYTF
TRBD2,TRBV25-1,TRBJ2-5,13,.,TGTGCCAGCAGAGGGGAGGGTAGAGAGACCCAGTACTTC,CASRGEGRETQYF
.,TRBV10-3,TRBJ2-3,15,many,TGTGCCATCAGGAGATTAGGGAATAACACAGATACGCAGTATTTT,CAIRRLGNNTDTQYF
TRBD1,TRBV3-1,TRBJ1-1,14,many,TGTGCCAGCTGGGACAGGTCATCGAACACTGAAGCTTTCTTT,CASWDRSSNTEAFF
TRBD2,TRBV6-2/TRBV6-3,TRBJ2-4,18,many,TGTGCCAGCACCCTAAACCGTCTAGCGGGATTAGCCAAAAACATTCAGTACTTC,CASTLNRLAGLAKNIQYF
.,TRBV12-3/TRBV12-4,TRBJ2-1,11,many,TGTGCCAGCAGACTGGACTACGCCAAGTTCTTC,CASRLDYAKFF
TRBD2,TRBV12-3/TRBV12-4,TRBJ2-7,13,.,TGTGCCAGCAGCCCATCGGGGGGGAGAGAGCAGTACTTC,CASSPSGGREQYF
TRBD2,TRBV12-3/TRBV12-4,TRBJ2-5,15,.,TGTGCCAGCAGCCTACTAGCGGGGGCCCAAGAGACCCAGTACTTC,CASSLLAGAQETQYF
.,TRBV29-1,TRBJ2-7,11,many,TGCAGCGCCGACGACAATTACGAGCAGTACTTC,CSADDNYEQYF